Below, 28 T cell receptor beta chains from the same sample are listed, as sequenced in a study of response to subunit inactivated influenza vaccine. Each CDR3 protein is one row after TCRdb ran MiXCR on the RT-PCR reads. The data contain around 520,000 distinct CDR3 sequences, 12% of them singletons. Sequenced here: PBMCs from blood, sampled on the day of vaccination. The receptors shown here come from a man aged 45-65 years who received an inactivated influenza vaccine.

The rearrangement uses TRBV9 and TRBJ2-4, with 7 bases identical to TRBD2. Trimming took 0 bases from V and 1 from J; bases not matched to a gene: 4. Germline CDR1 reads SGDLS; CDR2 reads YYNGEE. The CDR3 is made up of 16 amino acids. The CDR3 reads CASSVGAGWAKNIQYF. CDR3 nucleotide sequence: TGTGCCAGCAGCGTAGGAGCGGGGTGGGCCAAAAACATTCAGTACTTC.

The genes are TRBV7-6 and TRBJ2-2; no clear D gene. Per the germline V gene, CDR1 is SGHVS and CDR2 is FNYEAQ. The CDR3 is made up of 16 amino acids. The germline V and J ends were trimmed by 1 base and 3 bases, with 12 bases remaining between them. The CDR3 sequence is CASSLVTRSDTGELFF. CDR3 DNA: TGTGCCAGCAGCTTAGTCACTCGTTCCGACACCGGGGAGCTGTTTTTT.

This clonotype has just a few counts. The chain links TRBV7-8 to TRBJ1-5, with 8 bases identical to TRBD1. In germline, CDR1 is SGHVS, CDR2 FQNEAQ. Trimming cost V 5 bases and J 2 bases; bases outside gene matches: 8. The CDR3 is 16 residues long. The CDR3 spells CASSASTGGGNQPQHF. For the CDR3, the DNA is TGTGCCAGCAGCGCGTCAACAGGGGGTGGCAATCAGCCCCAGCATTTT.

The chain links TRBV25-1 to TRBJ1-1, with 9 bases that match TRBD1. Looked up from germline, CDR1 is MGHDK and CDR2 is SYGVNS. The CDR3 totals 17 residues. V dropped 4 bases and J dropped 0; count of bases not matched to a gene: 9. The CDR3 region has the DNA TGTGCCAGCAGTGCCTCGGACAGGGGCGCCCTGAACACTGAAGCTTTCTTT. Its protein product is CASSASDRGALNTEAFF.

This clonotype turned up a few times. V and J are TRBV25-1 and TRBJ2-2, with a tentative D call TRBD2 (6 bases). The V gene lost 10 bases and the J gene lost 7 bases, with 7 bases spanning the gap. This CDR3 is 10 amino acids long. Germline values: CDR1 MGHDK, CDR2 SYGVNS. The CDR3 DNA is TGTGCCACCGGGGGCGGGGAGCTGTTTTTT. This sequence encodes CATGGGELFF. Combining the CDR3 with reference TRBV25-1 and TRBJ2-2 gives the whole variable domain EADIYQTPRYLVIGTGKKITLECSQTMGHDKMYWYQQDPGMELHLIHYSYGVNSTEKGDLSSESTVSRIRTEHFPLTLESARPSHTSQYLCATGGGELFFGEGSRLTVL.

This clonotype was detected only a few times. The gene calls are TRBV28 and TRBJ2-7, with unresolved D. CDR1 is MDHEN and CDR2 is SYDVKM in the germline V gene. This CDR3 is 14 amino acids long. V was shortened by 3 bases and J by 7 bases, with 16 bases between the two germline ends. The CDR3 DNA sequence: TGTGCCAGCAGTTTCGTCGGTCTTGCGTCGGAGCAGTACTTC. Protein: CASSFVGLASEQYF.

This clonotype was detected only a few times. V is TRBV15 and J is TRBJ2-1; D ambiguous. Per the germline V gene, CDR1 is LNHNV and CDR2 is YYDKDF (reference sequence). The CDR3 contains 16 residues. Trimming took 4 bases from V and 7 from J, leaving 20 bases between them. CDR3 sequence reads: CATSTRSPARPNEQFF. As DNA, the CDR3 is TGTGCCACCAGCACACGTAGCCCCGCGAGGCCTAATGAGCAGTTCTTC.

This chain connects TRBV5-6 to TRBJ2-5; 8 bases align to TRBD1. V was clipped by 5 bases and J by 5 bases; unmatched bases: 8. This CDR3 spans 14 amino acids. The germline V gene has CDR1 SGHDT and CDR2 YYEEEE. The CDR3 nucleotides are TGTGCCAGCAGGGCGACAGGGGCGGGCGAGACCCAGTACTTC. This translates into CASRATGAGETQYF.

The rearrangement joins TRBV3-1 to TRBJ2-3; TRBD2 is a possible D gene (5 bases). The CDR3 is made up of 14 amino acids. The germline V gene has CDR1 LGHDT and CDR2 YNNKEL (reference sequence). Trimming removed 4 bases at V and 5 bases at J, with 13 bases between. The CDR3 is CASSPPLDLDTQYF. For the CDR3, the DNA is TGTGCCAGCAGCCCCCCATTGGACTTAGATACGCAGTATTTT.

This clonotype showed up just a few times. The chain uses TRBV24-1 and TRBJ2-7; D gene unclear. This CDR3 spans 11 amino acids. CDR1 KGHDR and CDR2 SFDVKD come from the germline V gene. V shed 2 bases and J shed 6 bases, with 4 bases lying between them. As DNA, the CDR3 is TGTGCCACCAGTGATTACGGCGAGCAGTACTTC. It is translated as CATSDYGEQYF.

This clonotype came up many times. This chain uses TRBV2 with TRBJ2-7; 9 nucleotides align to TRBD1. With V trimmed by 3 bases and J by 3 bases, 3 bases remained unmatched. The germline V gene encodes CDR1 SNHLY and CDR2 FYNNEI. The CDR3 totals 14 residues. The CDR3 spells CASSEGQGYYEQYF. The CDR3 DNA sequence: TGTGCCAGCAGTGAGGGACAGGGATACTACGAGCAGTACTTC.

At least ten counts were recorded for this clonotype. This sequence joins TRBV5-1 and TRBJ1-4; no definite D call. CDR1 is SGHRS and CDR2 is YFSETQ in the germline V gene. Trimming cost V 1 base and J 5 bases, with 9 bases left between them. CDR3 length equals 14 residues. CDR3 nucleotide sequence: TGCGCCAGCAGCTTGAACGCTGAAAATGAAAAACTGTTTTTT. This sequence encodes CASSLNAENEKLFF.

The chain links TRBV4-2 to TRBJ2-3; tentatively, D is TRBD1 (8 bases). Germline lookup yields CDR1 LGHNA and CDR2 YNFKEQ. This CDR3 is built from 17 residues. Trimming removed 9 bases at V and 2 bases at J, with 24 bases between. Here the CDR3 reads CASGQGRMGGYTDTQYF. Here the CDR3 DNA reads TGTGCCAGTGGACAGGGAAGGATGGGAGGGTACACAGATACGCAGTATTTT.

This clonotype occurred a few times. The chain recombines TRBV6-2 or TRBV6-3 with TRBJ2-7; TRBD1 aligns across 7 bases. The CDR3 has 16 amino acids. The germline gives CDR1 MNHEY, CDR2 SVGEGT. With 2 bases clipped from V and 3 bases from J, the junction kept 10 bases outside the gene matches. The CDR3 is CASSYPDRVGFYEQYF. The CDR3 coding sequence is TGTGCCAGCAGTTACCCCGACAGGGTTGGATTCTACGAGCAGTACTTC.

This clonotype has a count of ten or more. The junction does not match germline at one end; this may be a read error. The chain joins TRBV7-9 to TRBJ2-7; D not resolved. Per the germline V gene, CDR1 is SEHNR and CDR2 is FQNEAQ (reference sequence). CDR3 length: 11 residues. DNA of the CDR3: TGTGCCAGCAGCTTAGGTTCTAAGTGGGACTTC. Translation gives CASSLGSKWDF. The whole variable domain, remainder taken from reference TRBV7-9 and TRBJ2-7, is DTGVSQNPRHKITKRGQNVTFRCDPISEHNRLYWYRQTLGQGPEFLTYFQNEAQLEKSRLLSDRFSAERPKGSFSTLEIQRTEQGDSAMYLCASSLGSKWDFGPGTRLTVT.

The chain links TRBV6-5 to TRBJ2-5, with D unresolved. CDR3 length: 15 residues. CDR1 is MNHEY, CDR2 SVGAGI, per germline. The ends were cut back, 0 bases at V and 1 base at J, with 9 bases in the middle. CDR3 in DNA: TGTGCCAGCAGTTACTCGTTTCCTCTCCAAGAGACCCAGTACTTC. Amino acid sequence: CASSYSFPLQETQYF.

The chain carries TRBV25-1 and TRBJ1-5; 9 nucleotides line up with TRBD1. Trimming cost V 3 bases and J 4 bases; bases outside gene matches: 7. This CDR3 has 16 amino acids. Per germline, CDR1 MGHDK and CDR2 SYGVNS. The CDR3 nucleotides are TGTGCCAGCAGTGAGCAGGGACAGGGCCGTAATCAGCCCCAGCATTTT. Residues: CASSEQGQGRNQPQHF.

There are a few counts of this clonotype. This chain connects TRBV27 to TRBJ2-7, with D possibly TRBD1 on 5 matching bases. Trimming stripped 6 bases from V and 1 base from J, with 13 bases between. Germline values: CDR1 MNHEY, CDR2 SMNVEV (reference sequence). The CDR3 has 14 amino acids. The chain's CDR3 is CASSQYQGSYEQYF. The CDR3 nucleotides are TGTGCCAGCAGCCAATACCAGGGTTCCTACGAGCAGTACTTC.

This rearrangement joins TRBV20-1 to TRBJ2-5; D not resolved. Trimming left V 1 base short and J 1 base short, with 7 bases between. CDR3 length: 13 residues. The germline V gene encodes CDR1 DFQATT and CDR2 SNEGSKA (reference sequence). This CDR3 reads CSARGPVQETQYF. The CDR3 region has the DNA TGCAGTGCTAGAGGGCCAGTCCAAGAGACCCAGTACTTC.

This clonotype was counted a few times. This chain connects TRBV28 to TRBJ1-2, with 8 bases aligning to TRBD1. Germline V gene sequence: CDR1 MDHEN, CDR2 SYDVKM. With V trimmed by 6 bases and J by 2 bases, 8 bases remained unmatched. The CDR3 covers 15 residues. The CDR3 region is CASREPGQENYGYTF. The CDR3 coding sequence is TGTGCCAGCAGAGAACCGGGACAGGAGAACTATGGCTACACCTTC.

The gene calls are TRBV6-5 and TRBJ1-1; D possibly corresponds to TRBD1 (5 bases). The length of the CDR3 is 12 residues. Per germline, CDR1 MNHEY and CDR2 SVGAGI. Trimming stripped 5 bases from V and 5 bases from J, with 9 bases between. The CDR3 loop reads CASSPGMTEAFF. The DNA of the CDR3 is TGTGCCAGCAGTCCAGGGATGACTGAAGCTTTCTTT.

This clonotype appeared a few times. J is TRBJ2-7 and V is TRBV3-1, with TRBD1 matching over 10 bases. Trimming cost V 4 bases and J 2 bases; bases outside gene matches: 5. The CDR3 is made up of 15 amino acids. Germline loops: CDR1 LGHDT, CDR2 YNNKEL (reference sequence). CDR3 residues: CASSLGQGLAYEQYF. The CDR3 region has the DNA TGTGCCAGCAGCCTGGGACAGGGGCTTGCCTACGAGCAGTACTTC.

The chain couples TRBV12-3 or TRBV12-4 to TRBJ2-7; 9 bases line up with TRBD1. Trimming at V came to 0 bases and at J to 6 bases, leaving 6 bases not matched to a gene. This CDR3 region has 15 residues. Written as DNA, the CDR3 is TGTGCCAGCAGTTTAGCCGGGACAGGGCTGCGCGAGCAGTACTTC. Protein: CASSLAGTGLREQYF.

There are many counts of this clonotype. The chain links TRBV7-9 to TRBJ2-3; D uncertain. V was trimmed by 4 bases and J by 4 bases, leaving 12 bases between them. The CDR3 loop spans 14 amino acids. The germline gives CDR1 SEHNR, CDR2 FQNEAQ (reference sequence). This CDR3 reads CASSYQTQADTQYF. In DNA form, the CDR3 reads TGTGCCAGCAGCTATCAGACCCAGGCAGATACGCAGTATTTT.

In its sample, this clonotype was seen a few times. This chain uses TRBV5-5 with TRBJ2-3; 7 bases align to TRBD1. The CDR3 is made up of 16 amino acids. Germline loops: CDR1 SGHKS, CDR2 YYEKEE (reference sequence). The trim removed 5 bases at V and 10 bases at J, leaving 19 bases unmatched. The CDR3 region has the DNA TGTGCCAGCAGGGCCGGGACAGATCCGAGGCCCAGTGCGCAGTATTTT. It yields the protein CASRAGTDPRPSAQYF.

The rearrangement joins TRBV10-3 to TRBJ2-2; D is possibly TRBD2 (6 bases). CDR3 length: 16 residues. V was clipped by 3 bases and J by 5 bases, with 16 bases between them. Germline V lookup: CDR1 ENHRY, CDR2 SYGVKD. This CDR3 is CAISDRARAGTGELFF. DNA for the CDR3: TGTGCCATCAGTGATAGAGCCAGGGCGGGGACCGGGGAGCTGTTTTTT.

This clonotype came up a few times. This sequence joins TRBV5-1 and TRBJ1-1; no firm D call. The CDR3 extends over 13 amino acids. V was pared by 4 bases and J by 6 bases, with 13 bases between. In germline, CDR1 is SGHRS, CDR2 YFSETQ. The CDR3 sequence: CASSPTQSAEAFF. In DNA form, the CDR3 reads TGCGCCAGCAGCCCGACCCAAAGCGCTGAAGCTTTCTTT.

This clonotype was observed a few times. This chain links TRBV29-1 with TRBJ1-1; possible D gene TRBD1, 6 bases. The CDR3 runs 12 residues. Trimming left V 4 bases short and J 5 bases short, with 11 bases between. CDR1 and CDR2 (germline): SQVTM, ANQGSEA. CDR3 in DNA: TGCAGCGTTGGGAATAGGGGGACTGAAGCTTTCTTT. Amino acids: CSVGNRGTEAFF.